This record concerns one T cell receptor beta chain sequence. It has no known antigen specificity. Base qualities are not recorded, but no much larger clone differs from it by a single base. To prepare the library, the immunoSEQ multiplex PCR assay was applied. The original methods were these. A statistical classification framework was built for diagnosing cytomegalovirus status from the catalog of TCR beta chain sequences. TCRdb took over this immuneACCESS table, retaining in-frame rearrangements with V and J assigned. Such tables are incomplete; in checked studies, under half of the missing clones stem from an unresolved V gene, and the remainder is unexplained. V, J and clone size are those of that table, while D and trimming were read from the DNA. A total of 260,000 or so clones appear in this sample, around nine tenths of them only once. Clones ranked in the top ten supply 2.6% of the sample.

These data originate in a study of cytomegalovirus exposure and HLA in healthy donors (dated by TCRdb to the late 2010s). Study-wide context: According to a later analysis, one platform produced both the approximately 110 validation repertoires and the 666 repertoires of the first cohort. The study was designed to test whether signatures of past pathogen exposure could be identified by cataloging public T cell receptors. Along with the roughly 670-subject first cohort, a separate validation cohort of 120 different subjects was used. The study combined high-throughput TCR immunosequencing, statistical association of individual TCRs with disease status, and machine learning to predict cytomegalovirus infection status. The study at large found these results: A total of roughly 160 TCR beta chains were listed by the study as associated with cytomegalovirus. The authors suggested that the approach could potentially be generalized to other disease states and immunological phenotypes. Subsequent analysis determined that TCRs grouped into clusters in the first cohort also showed a tendency toward co-occurrence across the 120 validation repertoires, and approximately 94% of cluster scores exceeded 0. A few of the identified cytomegalovirus-associated TCR beta chains were confirmed in vitro to be specific for cytomegalovirus antigens. Across donors, most TCR sequences were observed very rarely, whereas some public TCRs were present in many individuals. In both the original and validation cohorts, the classifier was reported to diagnose cytomegalovirus status with high specificity and sensitivity. A later analysis had no HLA typing for the validation cohort, so co-occurrence there was scored across all 110 or so repertoires.

The donors belonged to the validation cohort of around 120 subjects, which was separate from the approximately 660-subject first cohort. Inclusive of the bounding cysteine and phenylalanine, the CDR3 is 11 residues long. Kept here is only the CDR3 DNA, which spans 33 bases and is read in frame from base 1. CDR1 is given as MDHEN and CDR2 as SYDVKM, both from the germline V gene. V gives up 7 bases and J gives up 7 bases, and the segment between their germline ends measures 8 bases. Sequencing was done on a sample of PBMCs. The receptor comes from a man between 18 and 29 years old in good health and CMV-seronegative. In this chain, TRBV28 is recombined with TRBJ2-1, with no confidently assigned D gene. The nucleotide sequence is given as TGTGCCAGCACCTTCGGGAATGAGCAGTTCTTC. Its amino acids are CASTFGNEQFF.